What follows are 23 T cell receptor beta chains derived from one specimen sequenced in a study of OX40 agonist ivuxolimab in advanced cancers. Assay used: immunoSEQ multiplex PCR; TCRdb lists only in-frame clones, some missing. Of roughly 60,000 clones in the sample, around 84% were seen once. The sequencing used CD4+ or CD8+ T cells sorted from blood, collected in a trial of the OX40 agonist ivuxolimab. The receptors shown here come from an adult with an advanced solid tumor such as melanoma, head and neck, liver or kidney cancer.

The CDR3 nucleotides are TGTGCCAGCAGTCACGTGACTAGCTACACAGATACGCAGTATTTT. This sequence encodes CASSHVTSYTDTQYF. The chain links TRBV28 to TRBJ2-3; 7 nucleotides align to TRBD2. This CDR3 comprises 15 residues. Germline V CDR1 and CDR2: MDHEN, SYDVKM. V dropped 5 bases and J dropped 2; count of bases not matched to a gene: 7.

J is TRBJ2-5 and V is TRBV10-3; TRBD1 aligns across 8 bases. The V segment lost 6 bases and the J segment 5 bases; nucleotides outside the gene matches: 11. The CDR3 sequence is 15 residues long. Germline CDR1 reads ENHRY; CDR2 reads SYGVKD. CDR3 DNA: TGTGCCATCAGGGACGGACAGGGTAGAACGGAGACCCAGTACTTC. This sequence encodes CAIRDGQGRTETQYF.

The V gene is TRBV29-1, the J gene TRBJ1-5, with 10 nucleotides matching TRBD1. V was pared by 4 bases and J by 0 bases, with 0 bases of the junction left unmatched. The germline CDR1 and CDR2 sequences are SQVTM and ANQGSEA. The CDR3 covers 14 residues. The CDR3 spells CSVGTGGSNQPQHF. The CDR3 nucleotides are TGCAGCGTTGGGACAGGGGGTAGCAATCAGCCCCAGCATTTT.

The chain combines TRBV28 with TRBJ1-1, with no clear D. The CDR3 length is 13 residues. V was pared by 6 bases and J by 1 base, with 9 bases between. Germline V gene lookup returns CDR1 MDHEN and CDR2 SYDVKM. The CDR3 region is CASSGPSNTEAFF. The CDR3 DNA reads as TGTGCCAGCAGCGGGCCCTCGAACACTGAAGCTTTCTTT.

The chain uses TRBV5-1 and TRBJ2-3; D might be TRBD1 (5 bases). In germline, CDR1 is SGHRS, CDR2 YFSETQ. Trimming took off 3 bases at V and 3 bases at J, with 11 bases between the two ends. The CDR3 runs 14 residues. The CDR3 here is CASSSQGATDTQYF. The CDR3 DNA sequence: TGCGCCAGCAGCTCCCAGGGCGCGACAGATACGCAGTATTTT.

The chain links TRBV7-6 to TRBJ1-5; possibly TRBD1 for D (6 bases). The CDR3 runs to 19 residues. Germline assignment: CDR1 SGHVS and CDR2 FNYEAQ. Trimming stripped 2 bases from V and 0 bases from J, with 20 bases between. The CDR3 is CASSLPFGGGSFSNQPQHF. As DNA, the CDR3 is TGTGCCAGCAGCTTACCGTTCGGGGGGGGCAGTTTTAGCAATCAGCCCCAGCATTTT.

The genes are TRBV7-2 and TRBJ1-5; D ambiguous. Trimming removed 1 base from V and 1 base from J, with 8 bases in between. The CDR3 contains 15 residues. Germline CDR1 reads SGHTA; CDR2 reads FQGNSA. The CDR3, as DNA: TGTGCCAGCAGCTTAGGTTCCAGGAGCAATCAGCCCCAGCATTTT. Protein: CASSLGSRSNQPQHF.

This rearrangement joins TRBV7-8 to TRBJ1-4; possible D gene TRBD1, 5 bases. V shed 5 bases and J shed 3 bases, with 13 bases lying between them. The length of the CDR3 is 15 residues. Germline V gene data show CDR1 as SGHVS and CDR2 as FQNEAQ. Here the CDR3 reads CASSPRAGSNEKLFF. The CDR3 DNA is TGTGCCAGCAGCCCCCGGGCAGGGTCTAATGAAAAACTGTTTTTT.

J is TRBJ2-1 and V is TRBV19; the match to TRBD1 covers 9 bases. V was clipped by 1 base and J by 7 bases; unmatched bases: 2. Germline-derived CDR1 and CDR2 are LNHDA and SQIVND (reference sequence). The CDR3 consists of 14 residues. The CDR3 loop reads CASSIGTGANEQFF. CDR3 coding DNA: TGTGCCAGTAGTATAGGGACAGGGGCGAATGAGCAGTTCTTC.

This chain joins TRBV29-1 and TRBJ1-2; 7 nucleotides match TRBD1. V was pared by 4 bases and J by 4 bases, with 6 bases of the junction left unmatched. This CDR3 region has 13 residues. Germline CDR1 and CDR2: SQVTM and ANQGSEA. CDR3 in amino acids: CSVGAGGSYGYTF. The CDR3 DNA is TGCAGCGTTGGCGCAGGGGGTAGCTATGGCTACACCTTC.

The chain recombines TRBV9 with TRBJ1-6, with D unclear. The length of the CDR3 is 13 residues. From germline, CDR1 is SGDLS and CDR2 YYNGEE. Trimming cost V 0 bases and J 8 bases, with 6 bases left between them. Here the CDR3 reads CASSVDRDSPLHF. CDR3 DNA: TGTGCCAGCAGCGTAGATAGAGATTCACCCCTCCACTTT.

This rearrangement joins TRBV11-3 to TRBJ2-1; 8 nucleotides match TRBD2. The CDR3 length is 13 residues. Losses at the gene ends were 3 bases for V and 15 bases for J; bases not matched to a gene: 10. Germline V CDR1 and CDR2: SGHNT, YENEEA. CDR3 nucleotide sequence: TGTGCCAGCAGCTTCTCACCGGGACTAGAAACGTTCTTC. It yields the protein CASSFSPGLETFF.

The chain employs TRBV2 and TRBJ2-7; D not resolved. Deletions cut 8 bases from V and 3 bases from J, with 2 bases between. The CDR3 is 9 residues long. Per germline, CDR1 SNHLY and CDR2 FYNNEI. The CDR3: CASGYEQYF. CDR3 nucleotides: TGTGCCAGCGGCTACGAGCAGTACTTC.

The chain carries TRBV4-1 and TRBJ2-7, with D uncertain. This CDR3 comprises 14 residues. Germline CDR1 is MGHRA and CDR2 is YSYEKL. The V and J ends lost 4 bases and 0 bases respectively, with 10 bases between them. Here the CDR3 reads CASSPRTDSYEQYF. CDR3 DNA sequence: TGCGCCAGCAGCCCCCGGACGGACTCCTACGAGCAGTACTTC.

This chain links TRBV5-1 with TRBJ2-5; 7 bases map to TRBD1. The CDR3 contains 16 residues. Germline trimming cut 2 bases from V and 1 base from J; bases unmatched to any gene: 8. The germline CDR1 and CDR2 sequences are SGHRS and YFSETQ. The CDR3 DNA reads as TGCGCCAGCAGCTTCGCACTCAGGGGGTTCCAAGAGACCCAGTACTTC. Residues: CASSFALRGFQETQYF.

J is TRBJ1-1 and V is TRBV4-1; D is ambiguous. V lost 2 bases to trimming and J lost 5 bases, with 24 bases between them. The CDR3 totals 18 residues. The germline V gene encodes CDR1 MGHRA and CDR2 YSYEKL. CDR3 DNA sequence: TGCGCCAGCAGCCAACCAAGCCGGAGGAGACAAGGTGAAACTGAAGCTTTCTTT. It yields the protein CASSQPSRRRQGETEAFF.

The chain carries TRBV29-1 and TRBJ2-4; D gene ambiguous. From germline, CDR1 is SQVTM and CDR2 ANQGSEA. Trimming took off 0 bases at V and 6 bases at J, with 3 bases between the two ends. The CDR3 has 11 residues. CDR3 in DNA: TGCAGCGTTGAAGAGGGAAACATTCAGTACTTC. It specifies CSVEEGNIQYF.

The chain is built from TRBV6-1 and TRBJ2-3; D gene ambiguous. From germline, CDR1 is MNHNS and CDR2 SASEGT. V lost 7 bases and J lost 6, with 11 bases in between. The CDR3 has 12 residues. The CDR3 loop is CASTLMMDTQYF. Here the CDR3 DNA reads TGTGCCAGCACCCTGATGATGGATACGCAGTATTTT.

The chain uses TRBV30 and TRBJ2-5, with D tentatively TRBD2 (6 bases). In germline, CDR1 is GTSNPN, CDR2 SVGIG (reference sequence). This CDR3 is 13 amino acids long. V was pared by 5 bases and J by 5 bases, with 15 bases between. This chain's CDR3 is CAWGRGGTETQYF. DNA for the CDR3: TGTGCCTGGGGGAGAGGAGGGACCGAGACCCAGTACTTC. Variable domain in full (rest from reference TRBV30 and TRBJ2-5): SQTIHQWPATLVQPVGSPLSLECTVEGTSNPNLYWYRQAAGRGLQLLFYSVGIGQISSEVPQNLSASRPQDRQFILSSKKLLLSDSGFYLCAWGRGGTETQYFGPGTRLLVL.

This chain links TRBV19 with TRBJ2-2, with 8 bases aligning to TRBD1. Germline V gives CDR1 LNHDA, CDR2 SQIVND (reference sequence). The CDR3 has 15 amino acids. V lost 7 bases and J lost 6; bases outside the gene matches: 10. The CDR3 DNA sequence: TGTGCCAGTATATTCGGCAGGGGGCTCCCCGGGGAGCTGTTTTTT. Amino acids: CASIFGRGLPGELFF.

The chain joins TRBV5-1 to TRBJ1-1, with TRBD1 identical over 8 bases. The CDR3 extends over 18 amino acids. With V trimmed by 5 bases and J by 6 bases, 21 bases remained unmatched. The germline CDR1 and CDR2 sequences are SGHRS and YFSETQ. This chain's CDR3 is CASRVTYGTGLQGAEAFF. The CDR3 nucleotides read TGCGCCAGCAGGGTTACGTACGGGACAGGACTGCAAGGGGCTGAAGCTTTCTTT.

The CDR3 here is CASSEAWTAGNTIYF. Here the CDR3 DNA reads TGTGCCAGCAGTGAAGCGTGGACAGCTGGAAACACCATATATTTT. The chain recombines TRBV2 with TRBJ1-3; tentatively, D is TRBD1 (6 bases). Per germline, CDR1 SNHLY and CDR2 FYNNEI. CDR3 length: 15 residues. V was shortened by 0 bases and J by 2 bases, with 8 bases between the two germline ends.

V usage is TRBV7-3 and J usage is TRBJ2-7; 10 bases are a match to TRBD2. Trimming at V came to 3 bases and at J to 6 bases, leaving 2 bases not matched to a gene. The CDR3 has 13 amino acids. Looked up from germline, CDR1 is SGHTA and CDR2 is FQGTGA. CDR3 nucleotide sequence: TGTGCCAGCAGCTTTGAGCGGGAGGGCGAGCAGTACTTC. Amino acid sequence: CASSFEREGEQYF.